Listed here are 31 T cell receptor beta chains from one sample, sequenced in a study of shared clonotypes between healthy human individuals. Produced via immunoSEQ multiplex PCR; TCRdb's table is partial and in-frame only. The sample has 550,000 to 800,000 clones; 90% are singletons. Specimen: memory CD8+ T cells from PBMCs. The subset: CD45RO+ cells pooled with CCR7-negative TemRA cells. The receptor source for this set is a man younger than 35 in good health. Some clones in this sample may be carry-over from other donors' samples.

The chain links TRBV4-1 to TRBJ2-3; D unresolved. The CDR3 loop spans 16 amino acids. The V gene lost 0 bases and the J gene lost 4 bases, with 14 bases spanning the gap. Per germline, CDR1 MGHRA and CDR2 YSYEKL. CDR3: CASSQDRPRGPDTQYF. CDR3 coding DNA: TGCGCCAGCAGCCAAGATCGCCCCCGCGGTCCAGATACGCAGTATTTT.

V is TRBV5-5 and J is TRBJ2-1; D perhaps matches TRBD2 (6 bases). The germline V and J ends were trimmed by 1 base and 5 bases, with 13 bases remaining between them. Looked up from germline, CDR1 is SGHKS and CDR2 is YYEKEE (reference sequence). CDR3 length: 15 residues. The DNA for the CDR3 is TGTGCCAGCAGCTTGTTTCCTAGCGAGAACAATGAGCAGTTCTTC. Its protein product is CASSLFPSENNEQFF.

The chain links TRBV6-1 to TRBJ1-2; TRBD1 matches 7 bases. The CDR3 runs to 14 residues. Germline V gene sequence: CDR1 MNHNS, CDR2 SASEGT. Losses at the gene ends were 3 bases for V and 4 bases for J; bases not matched to a gene: 5. DNA for the CDR3: TGTGCCAGCAGTGATGCGACAGGGATCTATGGCTACACCTTC. Residues: CASSDATGIYGYTF.

A few counts support this clone. The chain joins TRBV4-1 to TRBJ1-2, with D hard to call. Germline V gives CDR1 MGHRA, CDR2 YSYEKL. This CDR3 comprises 13 residues. Trimming took off 4 bases at V and 6 bases at J, with 12 bases between the two ends. The CDR3 DNA follows: TGCGCCAGCAGCCCAAGCCCCACGAATGGCTACACCTTC. This encodes CASSPSPTNGYTF.

The chain is built from TRBV18 and TRBJ2-2; 7 bases are shared with TRBD1. CDR3 size: 14 residues. V lost 2 bases and J lost 10; bases outside the gene matches: 7. Germline V gene data show CDR1 as KGHSH and CDR2 as LQKENI. The CDR3 DNA is TGTGCCAGCTCACCAGTCGGGACAGCCGAGGAGCTGTTTTTT. It codes for CASSPVGTAEELFF.

The chain recombines TRBV2 with TRBJ2-1; 10 nucleotides line up with TRBD2. The germline V gene encodes CDR1 SNHLY and CDR2 FYNNEI. Trimming took 7 bases from V and 9 from J; bases not matched to a gene: 12. The CDR3 contains 15 residues. The CDR3 is CASIPSLAGVGEQFF. As DNA, the CDR3 is TGTGCCAGCATCCCGTCCCTAGCGGGAGTCGGTGAGCAGTTCTTC.

With respect to this clone: Other DNA variants within this sample encode the same CDR3. CDR3 in amino acids: CASSASGTTYNEQFF. The CDR3 region has the DNA TGTGCCAGCAGCGCGTCCGGGACCACTTACAATGAGCAGTTCTTC. The chain employs TRBV9 and TRBJ2-1, with D possibly being TRBD1 or TRBD2 (5 bases each). Looked up from germline, CDR1 is SGDLS and CDR2 is YYNGEE. The ends were cut back, 3 bases at V and 4 bases at J, with 14 bases in the middle. The CDR3 extends over 15 amino acids.

The chain links TRBV13 to TRBJ2-1, with 11 positions matching TRBD2. CDR3 length equals 19 residues. V lost 2 bases, J lost 9 bases, and 18 bases stayed unmatched. The germline V gene has CDR1 PRHDT and CDR2 FYEKMQ (reference sequence). The CDR3 region has the DNA TGTGCCAGCAGCTTAAAATTGACTAGCGGGACTGTACCGTCGGGTGAGCAGTTCTTC. Translation gives CASSLKLTSGTVPSGEQFF.

This clone was recorded only once. The gene calls are TRBV6-5 and TRBJ2-7, with D perhaps matching TRBD1 (6 bases). The CDR3 loop spans 12 amino acids. Germline V lookup: CDR1 MNHEY, CDR2 SVGAGI. V was shortened by 6 bases and J by 6 bases, with 12 bases between the two germline ends. The CDR3 DNA follows: TGTGCCAGCAGCCCAGGACAGTCCGAGCAGTACTTC. Protein: CASSPGQSEQYF.

This chain uses TRBV28 with TRBJ1-1; tentatively, D is TRBD1 (5 bases). Germline CDR1 and CDR2: MDHEN and SYDVKM. V was pared by 6 bases and J by 2 bases, with 13 bases between. CDR3 length: 14 amino acids. The CDR3 DNA reads as TGTGCCAGCAGCCTATATGGGACCAACACTGAAGCTTTCTTT. This encodes CASSLYGTNTEAFF.

The chain is built from TRBV18 and TRBJ2-7, with a weak D call TRBD1 (5 bases). V was shortened by 0 bases and J by 4 bases, with 13 bases between the two germline ends. Germline V gene data show CDR1 as KGHSH and CDR2 as LQKENI. The CDR3 is 15 amino acids. The CDR3 loop reads CASSPPEYRRYEQYF. The CDR3 DNA is TGTGCCAGCTCACCACCGGAATACAGGAGATACGAGCAGTACTTC. The variable domain in full, completed from reference TRBV18 and TRBJ2-7, reads NAGVMQNPRHLVRRRGQEARLRCSPMKGHSHVYWYRQLPEEGLKFMVYLQKENIIDESGMPKERFSAEFPKEGPSILRIQQVVRGDSAAYFCASSPPEYRRYEQYFGPGTRLTVT.

J is TRBJ2-7 and V is TRBV5-6, with D possibly being TRBD1 or TRBD2 (5 bases each). The germline V gene has CDR1 SGHDT and CDR2 YYEEEE. The CDR3 covers 14 residues. Trimming took off 1 base at V and 2 bases at J, with 10 bases between the two ends. The CDR3 reads CASSLRDRAYEQYF. CDR3 DNA sequence: TGTGCCAGCAGCTTGCGGGACCGAGCCTACGAGCAGTACTTC. Using reference TRBV5-6 and TRBJ2-7 for the parts outside the CDR3, the full variable domain is DAGVTQSPTHLIKTRGQQVTLRCSPKSGHDTVSWYQQALGQGPQFIFQYYEEEERQRGNFPDRFSGHQFPNYSSELNVNALLLGDSALYLCASSLRDRAYEQYFGPGTRLTVT.

The chain couples TRBV15 to TRBJ1-2; D not resolved. The V end lost 4 bases, the J end lost 4 bases, and 19 bases lay between the germline ends. This CDR3 spans 16 amino acids. Looked up from germline, CDR1 is LNHNV and CDR2 is YYDKDF (reference sequence). The CDR3 protein is CATSNGSRLESYGYTF. The DNA for the CDR3 is TGTGCCACCAGCAACGGAAGTAGGCTGGAAAGCTATGGCTACACCTTC.

V and J are TRBV19 and TRBJ1-5; D is uncertain. The CDR3 totals 14 residues. Germline values: CDR1 LNHDA, CDR2 SQIVND (reference sequence). V lost 5 bases and J 3 bases, leaving 11 bases between the germline ends. The CDR3 is CASSLTGINQPQHF. As DNA, the CDR3 is TGTGCCAGTAGTTTGACGGGGATCAATCAGCCCCAGCATTTT.

This clone was observed once. The CDR3 DNA is TGTGCCAGCAGTTTGGCACCGAGCACAGATACGCAGTATTTT. Protein: CASSLAPSTDTQYF. The chain couples TRBV28 to TRBJ2-3; D is uncertain. The V end was cut by 3 bases, the J end by 0 bases, with 7 bases between. In germline, CDR1 is MDHEN, CDR2 SYDVKM. The CDR3 sequence is 14 residues long.

The chain is built from TRBV6-5 and TRBJ1-5; perhaps TRBD1 as D (5 bases). V was shortened by 8 bases and J by 0 bases, with 11 bases between the two germline ends. Germline CDR1 is MNHEY and CDR2 is SVGAGI. There are 14 residues in the CDR3. The CDR3 loop reads CASHPGYSNQPQHF. In nucleotides, the CDR3 is TGTGCCAGCCACCCAGGGTATAGCAATCAGCCCCAGCATTTT.

The rearrangement links TRBV9 to TRBJ1-4; 7 bases match TRBD1. The V gene end was trimmed by 2 bases and the J gene end by 3 bases; junction bases not matched to a gene: 1. Germline CDR1 is SGDLS and CDR2 is YYNGEE. The CDR3 contains 14 residues. The CDR3 protein is CASSVGQANEKLFF. The CDR3 nucleotides read TGTGCCAGCAGCGTTGGACAGGCTAATGAAAAACTGTTTTTT.

V and J are TRBV7-3 and TRBJ2-3; no clear D. From germline, CDR1 is SGHTA and CDR2 FQGTGA. The CDR3 spans 15 residues. The ends were cut back, 5 bases at V and 1 base at J, with 13 bases in the middle. The CDR3 coding sequence is TGTGCCAGCAGCCTCCGCCCAGCCGGCACAGATACGCAGTATTTT. Protein sequence: CASSLRPAGTDTQYF.

The chain couples TRBV7-9 to TRBJ2-5, with 11 bases that match TRBD2. Germline-derived CDR1 and CDR2 are SEHNR and FQNEAQ (reference sequence). V was pared by 4 bases and J by 1 base, with 5 bases of the junction left unmatched. CDR3 length equals 16 residues. Written as DNA, the CDR3 is TGTGCCAGCAGCTCAGGGACTAGCGGACCCCAAGAGACCCAGTACTTC. Translated: CASSSGTSGPQETQYF.

The genes are TRBV2 and TRBJ2-1; D is possibly TRBD1 (6 bases). The V end was cut by 4 bases, the J end by 2 bases, with 15 bases between. Germline CDR1 is SNHLY and CDR2 is FYNNEI. This CDR3 is 16 amino acids long. The CDR3: CASSGRTAQPYNEQFF. CDR3 DNA sequence: TGTGCCAGCAGTGGGCGGACAGCTCAGCCCTACAATGAGCAGTTCTTC.

The V call is TRBV4-1, the J call TRBJ1-1; D is uncertain. CDR1 and CDR2 (germline): MGHRA, YSYEKL. The V gene lost 2 bases and the J gene lost 10 bases, with 23 bases spanning the gap. The length of the CDR3 is 16 residues. The CDR3, as DNA: TGCGCCAGCAGCCAACCTATCGGACGGGTGCGAGAGTTAGCTTTCTTT. This translates into CASSQPIGRVRELAFF.

The chain uses TRBV9 and TRBJ2-7; D is uncertain. The CDR3 covers 14 residues. In germline, CDR1 is SGDLS, CDR2 YYNGEE. Trimming took 0 bases from V and 0 from J, leaving 7 bases between them. The CDR3 DNA is TGTGCCAGCAGCGTAGATGTGGGCTCCTACGAGCAGTACTTC. It encodes CASSVDVGSYEQYF.

The rearrangement joins TRBV9 to TRBJ2-3, with D perhaps matching TRBD2 (5 bases). Trimming shortened V by 4 bases and J by 5 bases, and 14 bases separated the two germline ends. Germline CDR1 is SGDLS and CDR2 is YYNGEE. This CDR3 has 14 residues. The CDR3 protein is CASSPSGWGDTQYF. The CDR3, as DNA: TGTGCCAGCAGCCCATCGGGGTGGGGAGATACGCAGTATTTT.

The chain has TRBV10-2 and TRBJ2-5, with 9 bases aligning to TRBD2. CDR3 length: 15 amino acids. Germline V gene lookup returns CDR1 WSHSY and CDR2 SAAADI. The junction had 6 bases not matched to a gene; V was cut back by 3 bases and J by 4 bases. The CDR3 sequence: CASSDMREGAETQYF. The DNA of the CDR3 is TGCGCCAGCAGTGATATGCGGGAGGGTGCAGAGACCCAGTACTTC.

The V gene is TRBV27, the J gene TRBJ2-3; 8 nucleotides match TRBD1. The germline V gene encodes CDR1 MNHEY and CDR2 SMNVEV (reference sequence). V lost 7 bases to trimming and J lost 4 bases; unmatched junction nucleotides: 7. CDR3 length equals 14 residues. In nucleotides, the CDR3 is TGTGCCAGCACCCCGGACAGGGAGGCAGATACGCAGTATTTT. Amino acids: CASTPDREADTQYF.

The chain carries TRBV30 and TRBJ2-5, with D tentatively TRBD2 (5 bases). Germline V gene lookup returns CDR1 GTSNPN and CDR2 SVGIG (reference sequence). The CDR3 extends over 13 amino acids. V was cut by 2 bases and J by 1 base, with 8 bases left in between. The CDR3 nucleotides read TGTGCCTGGAGTAGCAGCGGCCAAGAGACCCAGTACTTC. Translated, it gives CAWSSSGQETQYF.

This clone was seen a handful of times. The chain carries TRBV5-6 and TRBJ1-2; D is possibly TRBD1 (5 bases). Trimming stripped 3 bases from V and 4 bases from J, with 19 bases between. In germline, CDR1 is SGHDT, CDR2 YYEEEE. The CDR3 loop spans 16 amino acids. CDR3 region: CASSYGRGGLFYGYTF. The CDR3 DNA is TGTGCCAGCAGCTACGGCCGGGGCGGGCTGTTCTATGGCTACACCTTC.

In DNA form, the CDR3 reads TGTGCCAGCAGCTTATGGCCAGGGGACACTGAAGCTTTCTTT. Translating gives CASSLWPGDTEAFF. The chain carries TRBV11-2 and TRBJ1-1; D is perhaps TRBD1 (6 bases). Trimming stripped 2 bases from V and 3 bases from J, with 10 bases between. This CDR3 spans 14 amino acids. The germline V gene encodes CDR1 SGHAT and CDR2 FQNNGV.

The genes are TRBV11-2 and TRBJ1-1; no definite D call. The ends were cut back, 4 bases at V and 3 bases at J, with 9 bases in the middle. The germline gives CDR1 SGHAT, CDR2 FQNNGV. The CDR3 is 13 amino acids. Here the CDR3 reads CASSSTVDTEAFF. CDR3 in DNA: TGTGCCAGCAGCTCCACAGTTGACACTGAAGCTTTCTTT.

V gene TRBV5-1 combines with J gene TRBJ1-2; 9 nucleotides match TRBD1. Germline V lookup: CDR1 SGHRS, CDR2 YFSETQ. After removal of 4 bases from V and 7 bases from J, the junction contained 8 bases not matched to a gene. The CDR3 length is 14 residues. The CDR3, as DNA: TGCGCCAGCAGCACGGAGGACAGGGGAAGTGGCTACACCTTC. Translated: CASSTEDRGSGYTF.

This rearrangement joins TRBV18 to TRBJ2-7; TRBD2 agrees at 9 bases. J gave up 6 bases and V 6 bases, and 15 bases lay outside the gene matches. The germline gives CDR1 KGHSH, CDR2 LQKENI. The length of the CDR3 is 16 residues. CDR3 sequence (DNA): TGTGCCAGCTCTTCCTGGGGGGTAGCGGGAGCTCGCGAGCAGTACTTC. Translated: CASSSWGVAGAREQYF.